This entry features one T cell receptor (beta chain) sequence. Its antigen remains unidentified. No quality values exist for individual bases; no much larger clone is one base distant. The CDR3 runs 14 residues from the cysteine to the phenylalanine. The only DNA kept is the CDR3, 42 bases in frame from the first base. CDR1 LNHDA and CDR2 SQIVND were looked up in the germline V gene (reference sequence). Unmatched junction bases come to 6, with V trimmed by 4 bases and J by 4 bases. The cohort comprised approximately 700 healthy bone marrow donors. Cohort members were all nominally healthy when sampled, although unrecorded immune exposures were likely present. The donor tested CMV seronegative and was one of the 352 seronegative cohort members. A peripheral blood sample was provided by each donor, and peripheral blood mononuclear cells were used for TCR beta sequencing. Genomic DNA was extracted from the blood cell samples with the Qiagen DNeasy Blood Extraction Kit.

Libraries were prepared through the immunoSEQ multiplex PCR assay. The multiplex PCR relied on a mix of 60 forward primers for TCR Vbeta segments and 13 reverse primers for TCR Jbeta segments. The CDR3 region of rearranged TCR beta genes was amplified from genomic DNA with a multiplex PCR assay. On the Illumina HiSeq System, the amplified TCR beta libraries were sequenced as 87-base-pair reads. The authors processed their data as follows. Across the roughly 600 repertoires, a later analysis counted 60 million to 90 million unique TCR beta chains, roughly 11 million of which were shared by at least two donors. Raw reads were error-corrected and collapsed into unique sequences with a nearest-neighbor algorithm that merged closely related sequences to remove PCR and sequencing errors. CDR3 sequences were aligned to IMGT reference sequences to assign V, D and J gene segments. For a sequence to be retained, at least a six-nucleotide match to both a V gene segment and a J gene segment was required. A rearrangement was called productive if the CDR3 had no stop codons and remained in frame with V and J, and every other rearrangement was called non-productive. CDR3 was defined according to IMGT convention as the region running from the second conserved V-encoded cysteine to the conserved J-encoded phenylalanine. The earlier analysis of some 600 of the donors excluded sequences that lacked an unambiguous match to a single V gene segment. In an earlier analysis of a few hundred of the donors, a V segment was called functional when productive rearrangements were above 56.7%, and segregating when the standard deviation between donors exceeded 5%. A statistical classification framework was built for diagnosing cytomegalovirus status from the catalog of TCR beta chain sequences. In a later analysis, TCR nucleotide sequences were compared against IMGT/GENE-DB human TR gene sequences so that V and J genes could be assigned. In a later analysis, CDR3 sequences and most-parsimonious VDJ recombination scenarios were assigned using the TCRdist pipeline. In a later analysis, each TCR beta chain was defined by its CDR3 amino acid sequence together with its V-gene family, and reads lacking a unique V-gene family were excluded. A later analysis removed 592 highly shared, low-generation-probability nucleotide sequences to deal with suspected cross-contamination and a sequencing artifact. A later analysis calculated a clonal expansion index for each public chain from normalized within-repertoire ranks of inferred template counts. In a later analysis, generation probabilities were computed using a VDJ recombination model fitted to out-of-frame rearrangements, and the results were checked against IGoR. Hypergeometric tests were used in a later analysis to score TCR-TCR, TCR-HLA and TCR-CMV co-occurrence, with a repertoire-size bias correction applied to the TCR pairs. In a later analysis, false discovery rates were estimated by permuting HLA or CMV assignments 20 times. In a later analysis, co-occurring TCRs were grouped with DBSCAN, and TCRdist sequence similarity was added when clustering was performed within HLA-allele-positive subsets. Repertoires with fewer than 30,000 or more than 120,000 public chains were left out of co-occurrence clustering, as were a handful of repertoires with anomalous nucleotide sharing. Held by TCRdb, this immuneACCESS table contains in-frame sequences only and omits some clones. Under half of the omission traces to an unresolved V gene where checked; the cause of the rest is unknown. That table is the source of V, J and clone size, and D and trimming were worked out from the DNA. In all, the sample holds approximately 74,000 clones, and over 70% of those were seen once. Jointly, the top ten make up 7.2% of the sample.

This entry belongs to a study of cytomegalovirus exposure and HLA in healthy donors (dated by TCRdb to the late 2010s). Regarding the complete study: In an earlier analysis of fewer than 750 of the donors, approximately 300 Gb of sequence data and some 100 million unique TCR beta sequences from about 179 million T cells were reported. An early release that covered some 640 HLA-typed donors contained approximately 290 gigabases of sequencing data and 65 million to 100 million unique TCR sequences. Among the roughly 400 genotyped donors, around 81% belonged to the genetic ancestry cluster associated with self-reported Caucasian donors. The aim of the study was to test whether cataloging public T cell receptors could identify signatures of past pathogen exposure. The study profiled the T cell repertoires of about 640 subjects by immunosequencing and related them to cytomegalovirus serostatus. In addition to the first cohort of 650 to 800 subjects, a separate validation cohort of under 150 different subjects was used. The study combined high-throughput TCR immunosequencing, statistical association of individual TCRs with disease status, and machine learning to predict cytomegalovirus infection status. To study patterns of TCR occurrence, a later analysis re-analyzed previously published TCR beta repertoires from hundreds of donors and added high-resolution HLA genotyping. The later analysis used no new phenotypic data to find candidate immune exposures, relying instead on TCR beta sequences and their occurrence across donors. To decide whether each TCR beta V gene segment behaved as functional or pseudogenic, an earlier analysis of 587 of the donors relied on high-throughput TCR beta sequencing. Alongside the repertoire data, information on donor age, sex, ethnicity and CMV serostatus was compiled. A later genetic analysis used genome-wide SNP genotypes for about 65% of the 666 donors, treating that subset as a discovery cohort. All discovery cohort repertoires had been generated on a single sequencing platform. Class I and class II HLA loci were covered by the typing at four-digit resolution. Typing coverage varied by locus: 629-630 donors for A, B, C, DRB1 and DQB1; more than 500 for DQA1; about 570 for DPA1; 450 to 480 for DPB1. Four to six DR-DQ haplotypes were handled as single units for association and clustering, since linkage in the cohort was strong. Among 398 genotyped donors of the cohort, an average of roughly 230,000 unique TCR beta nucleotide sequences was sequenced per donor, of which about 19% were non-productive.

Study-wide findings and limitations: In a later analysis, HLA-associated TCR beta chains were found to be more clonally expanded and to have lower generation probabilities than equally common non-associated chains. Linkage disequilibrium might explain the correlated functional status among segregating V segments, but an unknown experimental factor could not be ruled out. About 17 rarely observed V segments, including chromosome 9 orphons, were excluded from the earlier analysis of several hundred of the donors because counts were too low. A cluster of highly shared sequence variants was judged likely to represent a technical artifact of the sequencing pipeline. In this cohort, only TCR beta chains were sequenced, and detectable features were limited by the absence of alpha or paired-chain data. In a later analysis, most CMV-associated TCR beta chains were found to appear HLA-restricted, with HLA associations seemingly driven largely by CMV exposure. CMV serostatus was the only immune exposure information available for the cohort. In a later analysis, TCR association rates were found to vary across HLA loci, with the most associated TCRs seen for DRB1 alleles and the fewest for HLA-C alleles. Roughly uniform sequencing depth across donors was assumed in presence/absence analyses, although this assumption may not hold. A few of the identified cytomegalovirus-associated TCR beta chains were confirmed in vitro to be specific for cytomegalovirus antigens. In a later analysis, some 18,000 TCR beta sequences were associated with specific HLA alleles at a false discovery rate of 0.05. In a later analysis, several top co-occurrence clusters were reported to appear linked to parvovirus B19, influenza, CMV and Epstein-Barr virus. A further reported finding was that TCR beta sequences accurately predicted the HLA-A and HLA-B alleles for most subjects in the first cohort. It was suggested by the authors that the approach could potentially be generalized to other disease states and immunological phenotypes. According to a later genetic analysis, donors in an Asian-associated ancestry cluster had fewer N-insertions in productive TCRs than the approximately 630-donor mean. The classifier was reported to diagnose cytomegalovirus status with high specificity and sensitivity in both the original cohort and the validation cohort. Because HLA typing was unavailable for some donors at each locus, only the typed subset was used in association tests. Most TCR sequences were observed very rarely across donors, whereas some public TCRs were present in many individuals. Strong co-occurrence of HLA alleles, especially DR and DQ, made assigning TCR associations to individual alleles difficult. Some IMGT-functional V segments, including TRBV6-2 and TRBV6-3, could not be told apart with the 87-base-pair reads, so those segments were excluded. In an earlier analysis of 450 to 750 of the donors, most TCR beta V segments appeared in productive rearrangements about 87% or about 30% of the time, broadly matching IMGT annotations. In a later genetic analysis, a missense DCLRE1C variant was associated with V-gene and J-gene trimming of TCR beta chains, and the association was replicated in an independent cohort. A total of 164 TCR beta chains were listed by the study as associated with cytomegalovirus.

The TCR originated in a woman between 40 and 50 years old in good health and CMV-seronegative. Recombination joined TRBV19 with TRBJ1-1, and 7 junction bases match TRBD1. The sequenced material came from PBMCs. The bases are TGTGCCAGTAGTACGACGGGACAGTCCACTGAAGCTTTCTTT. Its translation reads: CASSTTGQSTEAFF.